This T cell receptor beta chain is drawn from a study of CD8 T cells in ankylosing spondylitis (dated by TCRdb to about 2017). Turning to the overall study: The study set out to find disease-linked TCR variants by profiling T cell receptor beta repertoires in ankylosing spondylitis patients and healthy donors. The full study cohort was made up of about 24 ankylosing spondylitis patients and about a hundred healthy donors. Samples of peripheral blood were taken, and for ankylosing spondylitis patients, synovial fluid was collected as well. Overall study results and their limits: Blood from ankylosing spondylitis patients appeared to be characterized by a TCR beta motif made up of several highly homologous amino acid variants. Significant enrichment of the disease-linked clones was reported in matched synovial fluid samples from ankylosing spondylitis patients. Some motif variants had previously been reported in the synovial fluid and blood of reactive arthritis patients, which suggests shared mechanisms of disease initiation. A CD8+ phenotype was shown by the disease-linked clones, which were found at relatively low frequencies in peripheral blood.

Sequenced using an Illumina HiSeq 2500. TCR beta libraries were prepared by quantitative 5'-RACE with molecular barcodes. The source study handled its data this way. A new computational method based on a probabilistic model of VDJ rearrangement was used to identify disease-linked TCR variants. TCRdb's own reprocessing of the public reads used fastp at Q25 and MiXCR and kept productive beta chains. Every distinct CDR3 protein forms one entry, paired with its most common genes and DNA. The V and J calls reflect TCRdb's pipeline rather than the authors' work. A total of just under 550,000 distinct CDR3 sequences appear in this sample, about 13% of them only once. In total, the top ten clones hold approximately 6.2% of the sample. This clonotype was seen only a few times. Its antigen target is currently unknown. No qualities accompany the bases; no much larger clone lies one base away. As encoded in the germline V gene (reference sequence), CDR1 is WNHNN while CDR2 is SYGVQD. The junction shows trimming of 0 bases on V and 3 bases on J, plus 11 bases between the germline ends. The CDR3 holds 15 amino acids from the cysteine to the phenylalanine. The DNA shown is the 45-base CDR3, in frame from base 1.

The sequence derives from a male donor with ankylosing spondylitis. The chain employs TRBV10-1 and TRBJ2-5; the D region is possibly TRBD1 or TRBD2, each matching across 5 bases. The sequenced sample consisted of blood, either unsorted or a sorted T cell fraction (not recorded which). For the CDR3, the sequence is CASSESGTPEETQYF. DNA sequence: TGCGCCAGCAGTGAGTCCGGGACCCCCGAAGAGACCCAGTACTTC.